The 15 T cell receptor beta chains in this list originate from one sample, sequenced in a study of identical twins. TCRdb ran MiXCR on the 5' RACE reads and lists one entry per CDR3 protein. This sample yields roughly 1.6 million distinct CDR3 sequences, of which roughly a third are seen a single time; around 0.3% belongs to the top ten. The sequencing input was cord blood. These receptors all come from a newborn girl in good health.

The rearrangement joins TRBV5-4 to TRBJ2-1; TRBD1 might be the D (6 bases). CDR3 length: 12 amino acids. With 9 bases removed from V and 5 bases from J, the gap between germline ends came to 12 bases. Per germline, CDR1 SGHNT and CDR2 YYREEE (reference sequence). CDR3 nucleotides: TGTGCCACTTTACAGGGTGACAATGAGCAGTTCTTC. It encodes CATLQGDNEQFF.

This clonotype was observed a handful of times. The chain has TRBV5-1 and TRBJ2-3; maybe TRBD1 (5 bases). This CDR3 region has 14 residues. CDR1 is SGHRS and CDR2 is YFSETQ in the germline V gene. The germline V and J ends were trimmed by 7 bases and 0 bases, with 12 bases remaining between them. This chain's CDR3 is CASGWGPSTDTQYF. DNA of the CDR3: TGCGCCAGCGGGTGGGGCCCTAGCACAGATACGCAGTATTTT. The whole variable domain, remainder taken from reference TRBV5-1 and TRBJ2-3, is KAGVTQTPRYLIKTRGQQVTLSCSPISGHRSVSWYQQTPGQGLQFLFEYFSETQRNKGNFPGRFSGRQFSNSRSEMNVSTLELGDSALYLCASGWGPSTDTQYFGPGTRLTVL.

Only a few counts were recorded for this clonotype. The chain uses TRBV20-1 and TRBJ2-1; 14 positions agree with TRBD2. The CDR3 totals 17 residues. CDR1 DFQATT and CDR2 SNEGSKA come from the germline V gene (reference sequence). V lost 5 bases and J lost 7; bases outside the gene matches: 13. The CDR3 is CSAQGTSGSIERNEQFF. The CDR3 nucleotides read TGCAGTGCTCAAGGGACTAGCGGGAGCATAGAGAGAAATGAGCAGTTCTTC.

In the case of this clonotype: One base away lies a much larger clone, so this may be a sequencing read error. This chain uses TRBV29-1 with TRBJ2-7; D perhaps matches TRBD2 (6 bases). Germline V lookup: CDR1 SQVTM, CDR2 ANQGSEA. This CDR3 is built from 16 residues. Trimming shortened V by 0 bases and J by 7 bases, and 22 bases separated the two germline ends. CDR3 nucleotides: TGCAGCGTTGAAGATCGGCCAGCGGGCCTCTACAATGAGCAGTACTTC. It encodes CSVEDRPAGLYNEQYF.

The chain employs TRBV15 and TRBJ2-1; D uncertain. The germline gives CDR1 LNHNV, CDR2 YYDKDF (reference sequence). The CDR3 runs 15 residues. V lost 0 bases, J lost 2 bases, and 8 bases lay in between. CDR3 bases: TGTGCCACCAGCAGAGATCGGTGGGCCTACAATGAGCAGTTCTTC. Amino acids: CATSRDRWAYNEQFF.

In its sample, this clonotype was seen a few times. The CDR3 spells CSASTGPYEQYF. CDR3 in DNA: TGCAGTGCTTCGACAGGGCCCTACGAGCAGTACTTC. The rearrangement links TRBV20-1 to TRBJ2-7, with 7 bases fitting TRBD1. With V trimmed by 5 bases and J by 2 bases, 3 bases remained unmatched. From germline, CDR1 is DFQATT and CDR2 SNEGSKA (reference sequence). This CDR3 is 12 amino acids long.

This clonotype was counted at least ten times. The chain is built from TRBV29-1 and TRBJ1-2; 10 nucleotides agree with TRBD1. The V gene's germline CDR1 is SQVTM and CDR2 ANQGSEA. This CDR3 has 15 residues. J was trimmed by 7 bases and V by 0 bases; bases with no gene match: 8. The CDR3 is CSVEDLGGQGFGYTF. CDR3 in DNA: TGCAGCGTTGAAGATCTAGGGGGACAGGGGTTTGGCTACACCTTC.

The chain has TRBV7-9 and TRBJ2-1, with 10 nucleotides matching TRBD2. V lost 8 bases to trimming and J lost 2 bases; unmatched junction nucleotides: 9. Germline CDR1 SEHNR, CDR2 FQNEAQ (reference sequence). The CDR3 totals 16 residues. The chain's CDR3 is CASFWASGRPYNEQFF. The CDR3 region has the DNA TGTGCCAGCTTCTGGGCTAGCGGGAGACCCTACAATGAGCAGTTCTTC.

Ten or more counts support this clonotype. The chain combines TRBV5-1 with TRBJ2-7, with TRBD1 matching over 7 bases. Germline assignment: CDR1 SGHRS and CDR2 YFSETQ. The V and J ends lost 2 bases and 2 bases, in that order; junction bases with no gene match: 13. The CDR3 has 17 amino acids. The DNA of the CDR3 is TGCGCCAGCAGCTTATCCTTCGTTCGGACAGGTACCTACGAGCAGTACTTC. Translating gives CASSLSFVRTGTYEQYF.

The table lists this clonotype with many counts. The chain combines TRBV7-2 with TRBJ2-3; D is ambiguous. Germline CDR1 SGHTA, CDR2 FQGNSA. The V and J ends lost 3 bases and 2 bases respectively, with 6 bases between them. The CDR3 extends over 13 amino acids. The CDR3 is CASSFHTTDTQYF. CDR3 sequence (DNA): TGTGCCAGCAGCTTCCACACCACAGATACGCAGTATTTT. The complete variable domain, with remaining parts taken from reference TRBV7-2 and TRBJ2-3, reads GAGVSQSPSNKVTEKGKDVELRCDPISGHTALYWYRQSLGQGLEFLIYFQGNSAPDKSGLPSDRFSAERTGGSVSTLTIQRTQQEDSAVYLCASSFHTTDTQYFGPGTRLTVL.

This chain uses TRBV4-2 with TRBJ1-6; D call uncertain. Germline CDR1 reads LGHNA; CDR2 reads YNFKEQ. The V gene lost 1 base and the J gene lost 10 bases, with 5 bases spanning the gap. The CDR3 contains 12 residues. The CDR3 loop is CASSQVRSPLHF. The CDR3 coding sequence is TGTGCCAGCAGCCAAGTCCGGTCACCCCTCCACTTT.

This clonotype was detected only a few times. The junction differs from germline at one of its ends, possibly a read error. The chain carries TRBV9 and TRBJ2-3; 9 nucleotides line up with TRBD1. The CDR3 loop spans 13 amino acids. Germline CDR1 and CDR2: SGDLS and YYNGEE. CDR3 nucleotide sequence: TGTGCCTGCAGCACAGGGGGCGCAGATACGCAGTATTTT. Encoded protein: CACSTGGADTQYF.

This clonotype was seen many times. The J gene is TRBJ2-7, the V gene TRBV4-2, with 8 bases lining up with TRBD2. CDR3 length equals 15 residues. Unmatched junction bases numbered 7, after V lost 3 bases and J lost 3 bases. CDR1 and CDR2 (germline): LGHNA, YNFKEQ. The CDR3 loop reads CASSHGTSVIYEQYF. The CDR3 coding sequence is TGTGCCAGCAGCCACGGGACTAGTGTCATCTACGAGCAGTACTTC.

This clonotype was seen only once. This chain joins TRBV4-2 and TRBJ1-5; D may be TRBD1 (5 bases). The V gene lost 1 base and the J gene lost 4 bases, with 11 bases spanning the gap. CDR1 LGHNA and CDR2 YNFKEQ come from the germline V gene. The CDR3 loop spans 15 amino acids. The CDR3 region has the DNA TGTGCCAGCAGCCAAGGGCCAGGGCGGAATCAGCCCCAGCATTTT. Its translation: CASSQGPGRNQPQHF.

The V and J genes are TRBV7-9 and TRBJ2-1; TRBD2 aligns across 7 bases. The germline gives CDR1 SEHNR, CDR2 FQNEAQ (reference sequence). The CDR3 length is 15 residues. V shed 0 bases and J 9 bases; nucleotides not matched to a gene: 8. The CDR3 sequence: CASSLARTGGIEQFF. CDR3 bases: TGTGCCAGCAGCTTAGCGCGTACCGGGGGGATTGAGCAGTTCTTC. Full variable domain (outside the CDR3, taken from reference TRBV7-9 and TRBJ2-1): DTGVSQNPRHKITKRGQNVTFRCDPISEHNRLYWYRQTLGQGPEFLTYFQNEAQLEKSRLLSDRFSAERPKGSFSTLEIQRTEQGDSAMYLCASSLARTGGIEQFFGPGTRLTVL.